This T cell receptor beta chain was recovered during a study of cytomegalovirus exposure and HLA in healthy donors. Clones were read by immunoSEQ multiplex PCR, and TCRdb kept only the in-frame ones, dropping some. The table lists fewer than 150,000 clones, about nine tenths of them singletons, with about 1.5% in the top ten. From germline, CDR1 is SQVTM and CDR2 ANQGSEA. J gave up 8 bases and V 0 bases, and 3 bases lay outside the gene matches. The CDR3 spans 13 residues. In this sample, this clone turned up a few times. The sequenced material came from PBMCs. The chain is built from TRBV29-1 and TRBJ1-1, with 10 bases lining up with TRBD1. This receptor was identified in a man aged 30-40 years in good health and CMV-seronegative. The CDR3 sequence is CSVEEGDRGEAFF. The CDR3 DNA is TGCAGCGTTGAAGAAGGGGACAGGGGAGAAGCTTTCTTT.